The rows below give T cell receptor beta chains drawn from one sample of a study of precursors of human CD4 cytotoxic T cells. TCRdb independently ran MiXCR on the reads; one entry per CDR3 protein. The table shows hundreds of distinct CDR3 sequences, with around 19% occurring only once. Material: memory CD4+ T cells from blood (PBMCs). The origin of the receptors is a human donor in good health. The CDR3 runs from the conserved cysteine through the conserved F or W. The D gene is left open where the match is weak. Clone size is shown for a subset of rows, as once, few, many or a class of expanded clone.

>large|TRBV28|TRBJ2-2|TRBD1
TGTGCCAGCAGTTTACCGGGACAGGGGGCAGCCGGGGAGCTGTTTTTT
CASSLPGQGAAGELFF
>large|TRBV20-1|TRBJ1-1|NA
TGCAGTGCTAACGAGGGGGGAACTGAAGCTTTCTTT
CSANEGGTEAFF
>large|TRBV7-2|TRBJ2-7|NA
TGTGCCAGCAGCTTAGTCCAGGGCTCCTACGAGCAGTACTTC
CASSLVQGSYEQYF
>NA|TRBV6-2/TRBV6-3|TRBJ2-6|NA
TGTGCCAGCAGTTACGGCGGGGTCAGGGCGCCTGGGGCCAACGTCCTGACTTTC
CASSYGGVRAPGANVLTF
>large|TRBV9|TRBJ2-7|NA
TGTGCCAGCAGCGCCGAGGGGCAGGGAGGAAACGAGCAGTACTTC
CASSAEGQGGNEQYF
>NA|TRBV5-1|TRBJ2-1|NA
TGCGCCAGCAGCTTTGGGGGGGCGCCCTACAATGAGCAGTTCTTC
CASSFGGAPYNEQFF
>NA|TRBV6-5|TRBJ2-7|TRBD2
TGTGCCAGCAGTTACTCGCGCAGCGGGAGTTCTGAGCAGTACTTC
CASSYSRSGSSEQYF
>few|TRBV5-1|TRBJ2-2|NA
TGCGCCAGCAGCTTGGCCGGGACTCAATCCGGGGAGCTGTTTTTT
CASSLAGTQSGELFF
>large|TRBV5-1|TRBJ1-1|TRBD1
TGCGCCAGCAGCCGGACAGGGCAGAACACTGAAGCTTTCTTT
CASSRTGQNTEAFF
>few|TRBV27|TRBJ1-1|NA
TGTGCCAGCAGTCAACAGGGTAACACTGAAGCTTTCTTT
CASSQQGNTEAFF
>NA|TRBV18|TRBJ1-5|NA
TGTGCCAGCTCACCAGGAAGTAGCAATCAGCCCCAGCATTTT
CASSPGSSNQPQHF
>large|TRBV5-5|TRBJ1-4|NA
TGTGCCAGCAGCTTGGGACCCCGGGAAGAAAAACTGTTTTTT
CASSLGPREEKLFF
>NA|TRBV6-1|TRBJ1-5|NA
TGTGCCAGCAGTGAAGTTTATAGCAATCAGCCCCAGCATTTT
CASSEVYSNQPQHF
>large|TRBV10-2|TRBJ2-7|TRBD2
TGCGCCAGCAGGGGGGGGGCCTACGAGCAGTACTTC
CASRGGAYEQYF
>large|TRBV9|TRBJ2-2|NA
TGTGCCAGCAGCGACACGAACACCGGGGAGCTGTTTTTT
CASSDTNTGELFF
>large|TRBV20-1|TRBJ2-5|NA
TGCAGTGCGGACCCGGCGACGCAAGAGACCCAGTACTTC
CSADPATQETQYF
>few|TRBV6-5|TRBJ2-3|NA
TGTGCCAGCAGTTACTCAGGGGGGACAGATACGCAGTATTTT
CASSYSGGTDTQYF
>large|TRBV20-1|TRBJ2-5|TRBD2
TGCAGTGCTAGAGATCGGCTAGCGGGGAAGGAGACCCAGTACTTC
CSARDRLAGKETQYF
>large|TRBV4-2|TRBJ1-1|NA
TGTGCCAGCAGGTTGGGGAGGGATTTGAACACTGAAGCTTTCTTT
CASRLGRDLNTEAFF
>large|TRBV5-1|TRBJ1-6|NA
TGCGCCAGCAGCTTGGGCCAGAGTAATTCACCCCTCCACTTT
CASSLGQSNSPLHF
>large|TRBV29-1|TRBJ2-7|NA
TGCAGCGTCGCGCCAGGGCACGAGCAGTACTTC
CSVAPGHEQYF
>large|TRBV18|TRBJ2-7|NA
TGTGCCAGCTCAGGGGACGCTACGAACGAGCAGTACTTC
CASSGDATNEQYF
>NA|TRBV3-1|TRBJ2-4|NA
TGTGCCAGCAGCCAAGGCAAACAGGTGCACATTCAGTACTTC
CASSQGKQVHIQYF
>NA|TRBV7-2|TRBJ2-7|NA
TGTGCCAGCAGCTTCAGCACGGGGCCCCCGTACGAGCAGTACTTC
CASSFSTGPPYEQYF
>NA|TRBV24-1|TRBJ2-1|NA
TGTGCCACCAGTGCCAGGGGTCAGGGCTACAATGAGCAGTTCTTC
CATSARGQGYNEQFF
>few|TRBV6-5|TRBJ1-1|NA
TGTGCCAGCAGTTACTCCGGATACACTGAAGCTTTCTTT
CASSYSGYTEAFF
>NA|TRBV29-1|TRBJ2-7|TRBD2
TGCAGCGTTGCTGGGGCCGTCACTAGCGGGAGGGCCTTGGGAGTTCGGGAGCAGTACTTC
CSVAGAVTSGRALGVREQYF
>large|TRBV12-3/TRBV12-4|TRBJ2-1|TRBD2
TGTGCCAGCAGTACTAGCGGGAGAGTCGATGAGCAGTTCTTC
CASSTSGRVDEQFF
>large|TRBV4-2|TRBJ2-1|NA
TGTGCCAGCAGCCATGACGCCTATGTCAATGAGCAGTTCTTC
CASSHDAYVNEQFF
>NA|TRBV27|TRBJ2-1|TRBD1
TGTGCCAGCAGTCTAGAAAACAGGGGCAACCTGTTCTTC
CASSLENRGNLFF
>few|TRBV11-2|TRBJ2-5|NA
TGTGCCAGCAGCTTAGACTACGAAGGGGGGGGAGAGACCCAGTACTTC
CASSLDYEGGGETQYF
>large|TRBV5-4|TRBJ2-3|TRBD1
TGTGCCAGCAGCTTGAGTACAGGGGGAGATACGCAGTATTTT
CASSLSTGGDTQYF
>NA|TRBV10-3|TRBJ2-6|TRBD1
TGTGCCATCAGTGGACAGGGGATCCTGGTATCAGGGGCCAACGTCCTGACTTTC
CAISGQGILVSGANVLTF
>large|TRBV20-1|TRBJ2-4|NA
TGCAGTGCTAGAGACGGCCTAGCCCTAAACATTCAGTACTTC
CSARDGLALNIQYF
>large|TRBV15|TRBJ2-2|TRBD2
TGTGCCACCAGCAGAGTACTAGCGTTTACCGGGGAGCTGTTTTTT
CATSRVLAFTGELFF
>large|TRBV27|TRBJ2-1|NA
TGTGCCAGCCAGACAGTACTCTCCTACAATGAGCAGTTCTTC
CASQTVLSYNEQFF
>large|TRBV12-3/TRBV12-4|TRBJ2-2|TRBD2
TGTGCCAGCAGTTTAAGCGGGGGGGCCGGGGAGCTGTTTTTT
CASSLSGGAGELFF
>few|TRBV12-3/TRBV12-4|TRBJ2-7|TRBD1
TGTGCCAGCAGTGAAGGTGCTATCGGGACAGGGGGGCAGTACGAGCAGTACTTC
CASSEGAIGTGGQYEQYF
>NA|TRBV6-2/TRBV6-3|TRBJ2-2|TRBD2
TGTGCCAGCAACCCCACCCCTAGCGGGACAGCCCCCGGGGAGCTGTTTTTT
CASNPTPSGTAPGELFF
>large|TRBV11-2|TRBJ2-7|NA
TGTGCCAGCAGCTTGTACAGGGTCGAAGAGCAGTACTTC
CASSLYRVEEQYF
>few|TRBV24-1|TRBJ1-2|TRBD1
TGTGCCACCAGTCCGGGACAGTCTAACTATGGCTACACCTTC
CATSPGQSNYGYTF